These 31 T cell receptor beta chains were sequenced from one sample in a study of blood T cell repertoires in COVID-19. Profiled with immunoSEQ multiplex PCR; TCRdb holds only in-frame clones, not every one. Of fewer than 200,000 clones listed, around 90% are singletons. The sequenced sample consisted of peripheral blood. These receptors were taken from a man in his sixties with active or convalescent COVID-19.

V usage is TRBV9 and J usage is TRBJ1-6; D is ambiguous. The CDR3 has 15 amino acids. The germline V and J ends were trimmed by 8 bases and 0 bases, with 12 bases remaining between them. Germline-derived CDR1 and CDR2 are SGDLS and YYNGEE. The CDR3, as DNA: TGTGCCAGACTTATGGAGTTCTCCTATAATTCACCCCTCCACTTT. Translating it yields CARLMEFSYNSPLHF. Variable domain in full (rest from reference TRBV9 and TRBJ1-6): DSGVTQTPKHLITATGQRVTLRCSPRSGDLSVYWYQQSLDQGLQFLIQYYNGEERAKGNILERFSAQQFPDLHSELNLSSLELGDSALYFCARLMEFSYNSPLHFGNGTRLTVT.

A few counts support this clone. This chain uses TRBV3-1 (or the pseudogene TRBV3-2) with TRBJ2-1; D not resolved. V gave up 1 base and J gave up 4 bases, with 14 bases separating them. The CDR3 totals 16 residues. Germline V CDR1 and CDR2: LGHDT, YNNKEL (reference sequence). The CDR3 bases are TGTGCCAGCAGCCAAGGAGCCCCTCGAGGATACAATGAGCAGTTCTTC. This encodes CASSQGAPRGYNEQFF.

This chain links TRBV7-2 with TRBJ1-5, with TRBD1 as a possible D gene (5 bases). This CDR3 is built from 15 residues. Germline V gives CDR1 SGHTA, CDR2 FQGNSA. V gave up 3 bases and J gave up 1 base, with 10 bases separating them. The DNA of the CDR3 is TGTGCCAGCAGCTTCAGGCAGGGCAGCAATCAGCCCCAGCATTTT. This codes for CASSFRQGSNQPQHF.

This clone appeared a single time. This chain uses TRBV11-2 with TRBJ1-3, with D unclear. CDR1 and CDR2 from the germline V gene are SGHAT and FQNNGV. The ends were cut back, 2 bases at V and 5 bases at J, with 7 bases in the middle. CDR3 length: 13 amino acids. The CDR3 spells CASSLRERNTIYF. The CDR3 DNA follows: TGTGCCAGCAGCTTAAGGGAGCGAAACACCATATATTTT.

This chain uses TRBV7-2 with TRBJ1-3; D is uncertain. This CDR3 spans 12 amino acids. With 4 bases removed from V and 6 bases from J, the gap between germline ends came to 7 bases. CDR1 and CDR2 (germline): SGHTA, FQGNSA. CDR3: CASSSTQNTIYF. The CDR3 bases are TGTGCCAGCAGCTCTACTCAAAACACCATATATTTT.

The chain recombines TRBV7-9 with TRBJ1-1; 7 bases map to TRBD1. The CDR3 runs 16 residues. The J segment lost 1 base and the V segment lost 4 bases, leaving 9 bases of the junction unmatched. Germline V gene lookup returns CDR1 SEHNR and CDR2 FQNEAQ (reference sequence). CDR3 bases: TGTGCCAGCAGCTCTTATGGTGGGACAGAGAACACTGAAGCTTTCTTT. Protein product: CASSSYGGTENTEAFF.

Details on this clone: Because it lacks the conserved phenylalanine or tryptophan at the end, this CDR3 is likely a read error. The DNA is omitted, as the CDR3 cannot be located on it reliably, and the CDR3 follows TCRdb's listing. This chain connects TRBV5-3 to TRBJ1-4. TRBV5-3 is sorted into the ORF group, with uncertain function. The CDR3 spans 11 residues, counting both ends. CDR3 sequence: CARSLVGRRGT.

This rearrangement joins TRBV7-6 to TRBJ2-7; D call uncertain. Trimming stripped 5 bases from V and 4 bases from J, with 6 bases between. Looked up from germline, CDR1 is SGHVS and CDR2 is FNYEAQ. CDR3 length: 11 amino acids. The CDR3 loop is CASSRYYEQYF. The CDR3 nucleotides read TGTGCCAGCAGCCGCTATTACGAGCAGTACTTC.

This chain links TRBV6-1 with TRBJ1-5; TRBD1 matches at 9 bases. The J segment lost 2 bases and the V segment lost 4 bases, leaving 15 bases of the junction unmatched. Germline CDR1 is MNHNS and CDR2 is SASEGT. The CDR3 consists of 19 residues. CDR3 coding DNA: TGTGCCAGCAGTGGGGGGGACAGGGTGAGATTTGTGGGCAATCAGCCCCAGCATTTT. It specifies CASSGGDRVRFVGNQPQHF.

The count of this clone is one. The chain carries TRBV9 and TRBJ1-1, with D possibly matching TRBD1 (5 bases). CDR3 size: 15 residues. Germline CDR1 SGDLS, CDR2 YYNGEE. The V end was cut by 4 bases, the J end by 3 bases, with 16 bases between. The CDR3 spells CASSPTDKGYTEAFF. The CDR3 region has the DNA TGTGCCAGCAGCCCCACCGACAAGGGGTACACTGAAGCTTTCTTT.

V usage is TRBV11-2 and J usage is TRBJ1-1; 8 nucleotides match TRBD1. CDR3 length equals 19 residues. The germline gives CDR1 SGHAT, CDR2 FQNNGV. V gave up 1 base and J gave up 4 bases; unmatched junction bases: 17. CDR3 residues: CASSLGFAGGAQKSTEAFF. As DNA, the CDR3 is TGTGCCAGCAGCTTAGGGTTCGCAGGGGGCGCTCAAAAAAGCACTGAAGCTTTCTTT.

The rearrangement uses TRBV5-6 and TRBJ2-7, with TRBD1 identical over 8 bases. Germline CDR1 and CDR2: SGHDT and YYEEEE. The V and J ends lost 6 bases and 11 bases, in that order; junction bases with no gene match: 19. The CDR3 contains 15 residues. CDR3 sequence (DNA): TGTGCCAGCACCATCAGGGGGCCTGGGGGCCATAATGAGTACTTC. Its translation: CASTIRGPGGHNEYF.

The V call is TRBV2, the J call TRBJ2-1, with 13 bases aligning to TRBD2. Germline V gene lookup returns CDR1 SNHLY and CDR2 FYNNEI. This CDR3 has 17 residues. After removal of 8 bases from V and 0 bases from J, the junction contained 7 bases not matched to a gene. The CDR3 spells CASQLAGGLSSYNEQFF. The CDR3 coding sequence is TGTGCCAGCCAACTAGCGGGGGGGTTGAGCTCCTACAATGAGCAGTTCTTC.

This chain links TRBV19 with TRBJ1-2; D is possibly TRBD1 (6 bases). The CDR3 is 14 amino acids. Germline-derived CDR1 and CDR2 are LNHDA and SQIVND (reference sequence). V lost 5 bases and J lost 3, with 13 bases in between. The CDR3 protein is CASSGQSPHYGYTF. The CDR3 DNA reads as TGTGCCAGTAGTGGACAGTCCCCACACTATGGCTACACCTTC.

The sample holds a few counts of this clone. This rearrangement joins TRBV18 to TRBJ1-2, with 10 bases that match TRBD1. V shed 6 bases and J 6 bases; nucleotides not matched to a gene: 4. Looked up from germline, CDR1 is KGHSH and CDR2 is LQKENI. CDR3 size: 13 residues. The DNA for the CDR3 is TGTGCCAGCTCCCTCGGACAGGGGGATGGCTACACCTTC. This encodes CASSLGQGDGYTF.

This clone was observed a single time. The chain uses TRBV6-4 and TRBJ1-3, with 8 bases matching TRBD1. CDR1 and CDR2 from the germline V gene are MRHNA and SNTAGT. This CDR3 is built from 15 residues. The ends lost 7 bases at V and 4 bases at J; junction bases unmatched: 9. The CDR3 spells CASILRGTGGNTIYF. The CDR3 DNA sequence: TGTGCCAGCATCTTAAGGGGGACAGGAGGAAACACCATATATTTT.

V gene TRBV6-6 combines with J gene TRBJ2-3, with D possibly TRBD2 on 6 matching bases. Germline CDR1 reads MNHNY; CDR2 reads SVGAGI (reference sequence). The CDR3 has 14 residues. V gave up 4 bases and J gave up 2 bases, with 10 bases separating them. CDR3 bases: TGTGCCAGCAGTTTCGGGGGATACACAGATACGCAGTATTTT. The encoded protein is CASSFGGYTDTQYF.

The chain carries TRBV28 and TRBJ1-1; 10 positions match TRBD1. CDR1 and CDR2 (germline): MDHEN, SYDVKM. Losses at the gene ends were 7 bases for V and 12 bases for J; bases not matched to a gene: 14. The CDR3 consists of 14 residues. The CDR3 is CASIFSRTGGGTFF. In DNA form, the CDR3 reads TGTGCCAGCATCTTTAGTAGGACAGGGGGTGGGACTTTCTTT.

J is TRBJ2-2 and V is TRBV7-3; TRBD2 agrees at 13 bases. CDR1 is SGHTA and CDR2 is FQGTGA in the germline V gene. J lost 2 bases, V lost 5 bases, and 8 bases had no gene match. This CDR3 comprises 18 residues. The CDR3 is CASSAGLAGAPNTGELFF. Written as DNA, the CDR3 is TGTGCCAGCAGCGCCGGACTAGCGGGGGCCCCAAACACCGGGGAGCTGTTTTTT.

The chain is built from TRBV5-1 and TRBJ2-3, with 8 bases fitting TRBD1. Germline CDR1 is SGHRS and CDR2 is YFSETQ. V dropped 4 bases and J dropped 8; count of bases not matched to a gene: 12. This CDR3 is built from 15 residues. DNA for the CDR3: TGCGCCAGCAGCGGCCGGACAGGGCCACAAGGTACGCAGTATTTT. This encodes CASSGRTGPQGTQYF.

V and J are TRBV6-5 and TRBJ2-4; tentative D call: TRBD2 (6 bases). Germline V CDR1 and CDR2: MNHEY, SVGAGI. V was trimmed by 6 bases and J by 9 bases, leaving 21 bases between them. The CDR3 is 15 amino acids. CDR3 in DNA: TGTGCCAGCAGCCGTGGTAGCGGAGGGTTGACCATTCAGTACTTC. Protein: CASSRGSGGLTIQYF.

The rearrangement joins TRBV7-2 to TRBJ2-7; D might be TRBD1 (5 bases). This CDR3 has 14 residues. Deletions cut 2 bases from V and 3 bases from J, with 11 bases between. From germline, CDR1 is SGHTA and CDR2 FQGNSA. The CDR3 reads CASSLMGQGYEQYF. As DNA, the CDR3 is TGTGCCAGCAGCTTAATGGGTCAGGGCTACGAGCAGTACTTC.

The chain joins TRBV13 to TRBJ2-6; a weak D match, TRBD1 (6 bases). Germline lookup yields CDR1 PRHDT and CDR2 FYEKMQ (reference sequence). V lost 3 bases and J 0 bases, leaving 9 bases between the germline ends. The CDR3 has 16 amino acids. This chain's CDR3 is CASSFYRDSGANVLTF. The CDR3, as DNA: TGTGCCAGCAGCTTCTACAGGGACTCTGGGGCCAACGTCCTGACTTTC.

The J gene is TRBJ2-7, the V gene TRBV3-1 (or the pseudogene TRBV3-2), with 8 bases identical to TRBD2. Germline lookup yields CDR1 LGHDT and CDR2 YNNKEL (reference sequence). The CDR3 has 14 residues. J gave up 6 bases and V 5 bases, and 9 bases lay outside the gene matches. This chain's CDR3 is CASSARTSTGEQYF. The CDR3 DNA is TGTGCCAGCAGCGCCCGGACTAGCACGGGCGAGCAGTACTTC.

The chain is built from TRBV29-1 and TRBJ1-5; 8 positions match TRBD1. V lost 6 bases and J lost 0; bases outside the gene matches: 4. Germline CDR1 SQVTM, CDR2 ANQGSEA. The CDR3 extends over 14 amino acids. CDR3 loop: CSVGTGSSNQPQHF. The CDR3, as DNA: TGCAGCGTGGGGACAGGATCTAGCAATCAGCCCCAGCATTTT.

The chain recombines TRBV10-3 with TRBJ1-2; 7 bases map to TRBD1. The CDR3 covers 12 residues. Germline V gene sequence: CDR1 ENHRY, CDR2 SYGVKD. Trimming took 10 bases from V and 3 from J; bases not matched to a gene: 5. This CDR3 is CATQGIDYGYTF. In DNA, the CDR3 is TGTGCCACACAGGGGATAGACTATGGCTACACCTTC.

The CDR3 spells CASSRTGGGRSPLHF. CDR3 sequence (DNA): TGTGCCAGCTCACGGACAGGGGGGGGTCGTTCACCCCTCCACTTT. The chain is built from TRBV18 and TRBJ1-6; 10 nucleotides align to TRBD1. This CDR3 has 15 residues. From germline, CDR1 is KGHSH and CDR2 LQKENI. Losses at the gene ends were 4 bases for V and 9 bases for J; bases not matched to a gene: 6. The whole variable domain, remainder taken from reference TRBV18 and TRBJ1-6, is NAGVMQNPRHLVRRRGQEARLRCSPMKGHSHVYWYRQLPEEGLKFMVYLQKENIIDESGMPKERFSAEFPKEGPSILRIQQVVRGDSAAYFCASSRTGGGRSPLHFGNGTRLTVT.

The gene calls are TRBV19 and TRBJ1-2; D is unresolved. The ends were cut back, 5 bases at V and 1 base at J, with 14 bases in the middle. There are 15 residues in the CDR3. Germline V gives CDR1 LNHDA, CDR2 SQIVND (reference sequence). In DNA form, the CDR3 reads TGTGCCAGTAGTCCCAGTGCAGGAAATAACTATGGCTACACCTTC. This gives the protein CASSPSAGNNYGYTF.

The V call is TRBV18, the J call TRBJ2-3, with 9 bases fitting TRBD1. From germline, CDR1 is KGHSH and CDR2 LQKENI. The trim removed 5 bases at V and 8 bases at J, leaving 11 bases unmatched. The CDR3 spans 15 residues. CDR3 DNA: TGTGCCAGCTCATCGGGGACAGGGAAAGTGGCTACGCAGTATTTT. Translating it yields CASSSGTGKVATQYF.

The CDR3 coding sequence is TGTGCCAGCAGCTTGGTTGTGGAGGGGTCAGATACGCAGTATTTT. Residues: CASSLVVEGSDTQYF. This chain uses TRBV5-4 with TRBJ2-3, with a weak D call TRBD2 (6 bases). The ends were cut back, 0 bases at V and 4 bases at J, with 12 bases in the middle. Germline V lookup: CDR1 SGHNT, CDR2 YYREEE (reference sequence). CDR3 length: 15 residues.

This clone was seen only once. CDR3 sequence: CAIKGAVDEQYF. CDR3 nucleotide sequence: TGTGCCATCAAGGGGGCGGTGGACGAGCAGTACTTC. The chain carries TRBV10-3 and TRBJ2-7; 7 nucleotides line up with TRBD1. The trim removed 7 bases at V and 5 bases at J, leaving 5 bases unmatched. The germline V gene encodes CDR1 ENHRY and CDR2 SYGVKD. The CDR3 sequence is 12 residues long.